This T cell receptor beta chain was recovered during a study of regulatory T cells in long-lasting Graves disease. Time point defined: newly diagnosed GD, antithyroid drugs for less than 3 months. With RNA extracted from PBMCs as input, the TCR library was made. The germline V gene encodes CDR1 MNHEY and CDR2 SVGEGT. The CDR3 consists of 14 residues. V lost 0 bases and J 5 bases, leaving 7 bases between the germline ends. Arm-PCR of CDR3 regions and iRepertoire HTBI primers were the basis on which TCR beta libraries were built. Each CDR3 protein gets one entry after TCRdb re-called the multiplex PCR reads with MiXCR. The sample has almost 450,000 distinct CDR3 sequences; about 15% are singletons. This clonotype was observed many times. A further study also used this sample, focusing on T cells in Graves' hyperthyroidism and ophthalmopathy.

The chain employs TRBV6-2 or TRBV6-3 and TRBJ2-2; maybe TRBD2 (5 bases). Sample: peripheral blood mononuclear cells (PBMCs), taken at new diagnosis, from a patient treated with antithyroid drugs. This clonotype was obtained from a woman in her thirties with Graves disease. The CDR3 here is CASSYSTGTGELFF. CDR3 DNA: TGTGCCAGCAGTTACTCCACGGGGACCGGGGAGCTGTTTTTT.